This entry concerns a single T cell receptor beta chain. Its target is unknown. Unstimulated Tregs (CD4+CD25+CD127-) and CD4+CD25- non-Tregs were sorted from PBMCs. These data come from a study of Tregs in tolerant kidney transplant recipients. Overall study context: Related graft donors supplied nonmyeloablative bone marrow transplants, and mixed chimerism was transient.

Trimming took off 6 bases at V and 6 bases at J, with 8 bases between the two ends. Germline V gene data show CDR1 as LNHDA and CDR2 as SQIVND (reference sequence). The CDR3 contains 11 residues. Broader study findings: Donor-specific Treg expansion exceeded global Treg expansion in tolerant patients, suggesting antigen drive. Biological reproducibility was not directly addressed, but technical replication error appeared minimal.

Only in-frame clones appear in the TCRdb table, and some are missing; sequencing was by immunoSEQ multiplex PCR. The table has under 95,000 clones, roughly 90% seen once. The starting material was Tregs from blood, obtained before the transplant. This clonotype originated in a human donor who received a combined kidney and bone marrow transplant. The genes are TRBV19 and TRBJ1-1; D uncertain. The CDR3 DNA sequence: TGTGCCAGTAGAAGAAGGGCTGAAGCTTTCTTT. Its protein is CASRRRAEAFF.